A selection of T cell receptor beta chains follows, all from one sample in a study of CD8 T cell repertoires and HIV-1 epitope variants. Some clones are missing from TCRdb's copy, which holds only in-frame ones; the method was immunoSEQ multiplex PCR. The sample lists 4,500 or so clones, nearly 70% occurring once. Their recognized antigens are unknown. What was sequenced was cultured CD8+ T cells derived from PBMCs. The receptors were gathered from a male donor with HIV. CDR3s include the opening cysteine and the closing phenylalanine or tryptophan. The order of the fields is J gene, D gene, V gene, CDR3 protein. The D gene is left open where the match is weak.

TRBJ1-1	TRBD1	TRBV6-6	CASSYSTGQGEAFF
TRBJ1-2	.	TRBV28	CASSLVTEANYGYTF
TRBJ2-1	TRBD1	TRBV19	CASRTGATYNEQFF
TRBJ2-7	.	TRBV28	CASSSNYEQYF
TRBJ2-1	.	TRBV27	CASKAVDNEQFF
TRBJ2-6	.	TRBV7-9	CASSVVPGANVLTF
TRBJ2-1	.	TRBV2	CASSEALGPRSEQFF
TRBJ1-6	TRBD1	TRBV7-9	CASSPDRGGEALHF
TRBJ2-7	.	TRBV28	CASSPRLGDLYEQYF
TRBJ2-3	TRBD2	TRBV5-6	CASSLPSGRGYTQYF
TRBJ2-7	.	TRBV19	CASTSEADDSYEQYF